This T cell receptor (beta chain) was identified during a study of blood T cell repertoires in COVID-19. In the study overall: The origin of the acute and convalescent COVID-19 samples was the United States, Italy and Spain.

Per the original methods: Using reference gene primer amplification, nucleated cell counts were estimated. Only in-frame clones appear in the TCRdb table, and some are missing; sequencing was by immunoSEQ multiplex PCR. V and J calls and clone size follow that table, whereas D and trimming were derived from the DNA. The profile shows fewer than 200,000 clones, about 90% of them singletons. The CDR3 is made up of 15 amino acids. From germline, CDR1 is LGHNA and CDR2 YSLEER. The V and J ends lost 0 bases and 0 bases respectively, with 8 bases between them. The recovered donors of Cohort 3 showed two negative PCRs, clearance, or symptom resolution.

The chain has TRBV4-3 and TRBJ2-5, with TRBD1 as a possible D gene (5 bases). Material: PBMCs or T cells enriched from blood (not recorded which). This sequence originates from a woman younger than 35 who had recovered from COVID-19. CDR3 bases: TGCGCCAGCAGCCAAGAACAGGACAACCAAGAGACCCAGTACTTC. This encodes CASSQEQDNQETQYF.